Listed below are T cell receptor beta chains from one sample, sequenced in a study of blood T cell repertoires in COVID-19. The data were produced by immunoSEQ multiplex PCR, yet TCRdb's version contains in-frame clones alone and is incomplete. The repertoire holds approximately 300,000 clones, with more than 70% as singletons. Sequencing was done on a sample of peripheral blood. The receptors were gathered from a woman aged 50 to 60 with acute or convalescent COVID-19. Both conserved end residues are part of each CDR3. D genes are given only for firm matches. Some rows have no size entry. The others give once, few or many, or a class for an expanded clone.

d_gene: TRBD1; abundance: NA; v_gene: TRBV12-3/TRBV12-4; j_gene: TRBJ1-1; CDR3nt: TGTGCCAGCAGTACGAGGACAGGTGCTGAAGCTTTCTTT; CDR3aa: CASSTRTGAEAFF
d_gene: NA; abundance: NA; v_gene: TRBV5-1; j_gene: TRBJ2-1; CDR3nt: TGCGCCAGCAGCCCGGACGGGAACTCCTACAATGAGCAGTTCTTC; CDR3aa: CASSPDGNSYNEQFF
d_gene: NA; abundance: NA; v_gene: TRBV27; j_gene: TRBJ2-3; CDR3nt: TGTGCCAGCAGTTTAGATCTGGGGGGGCTGGGAGATACGCAGTATTTT; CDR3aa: CASSLDLGGLGDTQYF
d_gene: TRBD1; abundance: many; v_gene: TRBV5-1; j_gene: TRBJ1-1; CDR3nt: TGCGCCAGCAGTTTGACAGGGTCGGGGAACACTGAAGCTTTCTTT; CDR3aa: CASSLTGSGNTEAFF
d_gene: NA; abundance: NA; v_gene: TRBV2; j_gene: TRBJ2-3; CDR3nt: TGTGCCAGCAGTGGACTAGAGAGGAGCACAGATACGCAGTATTTT; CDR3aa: CASSGLERSTDTQYF
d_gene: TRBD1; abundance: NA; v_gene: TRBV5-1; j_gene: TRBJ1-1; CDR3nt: TGCGCCAGCAGCTTTCAGGGGGACAACACTGAAGCTTTCTTT; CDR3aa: CASSFQGDNTEAFF
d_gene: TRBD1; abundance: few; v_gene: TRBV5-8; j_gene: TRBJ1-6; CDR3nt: TGTGCCAGCAGCGACAGGGATAATTCACCCCTCCACTTT; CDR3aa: CASSDRDNSPLHF
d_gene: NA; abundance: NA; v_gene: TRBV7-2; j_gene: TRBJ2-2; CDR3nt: TGTGCCAGCAGCTTGGCAGCCAGGAAGAACACCGGGGAGCTGTTTTTT; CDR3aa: CASSLAARKNTGELFF
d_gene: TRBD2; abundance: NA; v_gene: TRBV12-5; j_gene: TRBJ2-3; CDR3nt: TGTGCTAGTGGTTTCAGCGGGACGGATACGCAGTATTTT; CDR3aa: CASGFSGTDTQYF
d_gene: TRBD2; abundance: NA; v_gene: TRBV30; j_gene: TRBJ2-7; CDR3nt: TGTGCCTGGGTCCTCGGAGTAGCGGGAGACGAGCAGTACTTC; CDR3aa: CAWVLGVAGDEQYF
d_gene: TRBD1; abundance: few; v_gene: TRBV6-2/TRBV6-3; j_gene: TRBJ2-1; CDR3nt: TGTGCCAGCAGTCGGACAGGGAGCTCCTACAATGAGCAGTTCTTC; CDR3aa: CASSRTGSSYNEQFF
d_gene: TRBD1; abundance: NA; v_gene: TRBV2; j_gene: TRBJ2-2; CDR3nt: TGTGCCAGCAGTGAGAGTTTGGTAGGGGGCCTTACCGGCCTGTTTTTT; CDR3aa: CASSESLVGGLTGLFF
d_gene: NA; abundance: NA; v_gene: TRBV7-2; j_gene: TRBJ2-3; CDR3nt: TGTGCCAGCAGCAAGACCTCGCAGGGAAGAGATACGCAGTATTTT; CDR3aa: CASSKTSQGRDTQYF
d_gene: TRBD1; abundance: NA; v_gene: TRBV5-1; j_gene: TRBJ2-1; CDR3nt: TGCGCCAGCAGCTTAGGGACAGACAATGAGCAGTTCTTC; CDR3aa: CASSLGTDNEQFF
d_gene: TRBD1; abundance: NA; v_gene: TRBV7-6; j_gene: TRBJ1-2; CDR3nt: TGTGCCAGCAGCTTAGCGACAGGGGAAGGCTACACCTTC; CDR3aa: CASSLATGEGYTF
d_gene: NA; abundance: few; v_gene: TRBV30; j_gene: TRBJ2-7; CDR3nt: TGTGCCTTCTCAGGGAACTCCTACGAGCAGTACTTC; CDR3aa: CAFSGNSYEQYF
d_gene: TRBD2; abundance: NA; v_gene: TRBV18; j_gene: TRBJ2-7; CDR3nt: TGTGCCAGCTCACTGAACCCGGGGGGCTACGAGCAGTACTTC; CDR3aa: CASSLNPGGYEQYF
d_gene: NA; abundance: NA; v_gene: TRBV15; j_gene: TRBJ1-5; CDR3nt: TGTGCCACCAGCAGCGACAGAAATCAGCCCCAGCATTTT; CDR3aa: CATSSDRNQPQHF
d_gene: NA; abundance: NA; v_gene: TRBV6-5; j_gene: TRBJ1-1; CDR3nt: TGTGCCAGCAGTTTCACTATGAACACTGAAGCTTTCTTT; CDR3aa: CASSFTMNTEAFF
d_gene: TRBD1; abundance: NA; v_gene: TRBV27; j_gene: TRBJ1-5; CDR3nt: TGTGCCAGCAGGACCACAGGGGTCGTGCATTTT; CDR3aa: CASRTTGVVHF
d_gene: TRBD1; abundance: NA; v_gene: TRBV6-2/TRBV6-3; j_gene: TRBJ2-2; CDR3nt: TGTGCCAGCAGTTACCACCGGGACAGGCCTAACACCGGGGAGCTGTTTTTT; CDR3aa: CASSYHRDRPNTGELFF
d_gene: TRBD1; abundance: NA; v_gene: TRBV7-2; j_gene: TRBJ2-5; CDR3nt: TGTGCCAGCAGCTCACAGGGGGCCAAGACCCAGTACTTC; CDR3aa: CASSSQGAKTQYF